The next 9 T cell receptor beta chains were all read from a single sample in a study of CD8 T cells in ankylosing spondylitis. General study results and limits: Characteristic, it appeared, of ankylosing spondylitis blood was a TCR beta motif of 7 or 8 highly homologous variants.

Their antigens are not known. TCRdb ran MiXCR on the 5' RACE reads and lists one entry per CDR3 protein. The sample yields around 490,000 distinct CDR3 sequences, roughly 5% seen once. What was sequenced was blood, either unsorted or a sorted T cell fraction (not recorded which). Receptors were obtained from a male donor with ankylosing spondylitis.

Many counts were recorded for this clonotype. This chain connects TRBV12-3 or TRBV12-4 to TRBJ1-1; D ambiguous. Trimming cost V 8 bases and J 1 base, with 11 bases left between them. CDR3 length: 13 amino acids. The CDR3 nucleotides read TGTGCCAGCCGCCGGGCGTCGAACACTGAAGCTTTCTTT. Residues: CASRRASNTEAFF.

The chain recombines TRBV2 with TRBJ1-2, with 8 bases fitting TRBD1. Germline CDR1 reads SNHLY; CDR2 reads FYNNEI. The CDR3 is 15 amino acids. V lost 4 bases, J lost 6 bases, and 10 bases stayed unmatched. The CDR3 DNA is TGTGCCAGCAGTGTCGCTCGACAGGGGTGGAATGGCTACACCTTC. Protein sequence: CASSVARQGWNGYTF.

This clonotype was counted many times. The J gene is TRBJ2-5, the V gene TRBV6-1; D is possibly TRBD1 or TRBD2 (6 bases each). V lost 6 bases to trimming and J lost 5 bases, with 16 bases between them. Germline V gene lookup returns CDR1 MNHNS and CDR2 SASEGT. The CDR3 spans 14 residues. The CDR3 protein is CASRVVGGHETQYF. The CDR3 coding sequence is TGTGCCAGCAGGGTTGTGGGGGGCCACGAGACCCAGTACTTC.

In this sample, this clonotype turned up many times. The genes are TRBV5-1 and TRBJ2-2; no clear D gene. This CDR3 region has 15 residues. CDR1 SGHRS and CDR2 YFSETQ come from the germline V gene. V lost 4 bases, J lost 5 bases, and 15 bases lay in between. The CDR3 loop reads CASSIGGLGTGELFF. In DNA, the CDR3 is TGCGCCAGCAGCATAGGTGGTCTTGGGACCGGGGAGCTGTTTTTT. Using reference TRBV5-1 and TRBJ2-2 for the parts outside the CDR3, the full variable domain is KAGVTQTPRYLIKTRGQQVTLSCSPISGHRSVSWYQQTPGQGLQFLFEYFSETQRNKGNFPGRFSGRQFSNSRSEMNVSTLELGDSALYLCASSIGGLGTGELFFGEGSRLTVL.

This rearrangement joins TRBV6-2 or TRBV6-3 to TRBJ1-6; D not resolved. The CDR3 is 13 residues long. Germline-derived CDR1 and CDR2 are MNHEY and SVGEGT. Trimming pared 6 bases from V and 7 bases from J, leaving 10 bases between. In DNA form, the CDR3 reads TGTGCCAGCAGGGTTTTCGCAAATTCACCCCTCCACTTT. It translates to CASRVFANSPLHF.

Many counts were recorded for this clonotype. The CDR3 region has the DNA TGTGCCAGCAGCTTACCGGGACGCCTCGGGCAGTACTTC. Amino acids: CASSLPGRLGQYF. V and J are TRBV7-2 and TRBJ2-7; D assignment may be TRBD1 or TRBD2 (5 bases each). V lost 2 bases, J lost 9 bases, and 14 bases lay in between. Germline V gene data show CDR1 as SGHTA and CDR2 as FQGNSA. The CDR3 has 13 amino acids. Full variable domain (rest looked up from reference TRBV7-2 and TRBJ2-7): GAGVSQSPSNKVTEKGKDVELRCDPISGHTALYWYRQSLGQGLEFLIYFQGNSAPDKSGLPSDRFSAERTGGSVSTLTIQRTQQEDSAVYLCASSLPGRLGQYFGPGTRLTVT.

This clonotype was observed many times. J is TRBJ1-1 and V is TRBV20-1; 10 bases fit TRBD1. The CDR3 totals 14 residues. From germline, CDR1 is DFQATT and CDR2 SNEGSKA (reference sequence). V was pared by 1 base and J by 5 bases, with 4 bases of the junction left unmatched. The DNA of the CDR3 is TGCAGTGCTAGAGGGACAGGGGGATGGACTGAAGCTTTCTTT. It yields the protein CSARGTGGWTEAFF.

This clonotype was detected ten times or more. A single base separates this from a much larger clone, so it may be a read error. The CDR3 spells CASSLPGETEAFF. The CDR3 bases are TGTGCCAGCAGTTTACCAGGGGAGACTGAAGCTTTCTTT. V usage is TRBV28 and J usage is TRBJ1-1, with D perhaps matching TRBD1 (6 bases). The CDR3 totals 13 residues. V shed 2 bases and J shed 5 bases, with 9 bases lying between them. Germline CDR1 and CDR2: MDHEN and SYDVKM.

This clonotype was seen ten or more times. The gene calls are TRBV5-1 and TRBJ1-1; TRBD1 matches at 8 bases. Germline CDR1 SGHRS, CDR2 YFSETQ. Trimming at V came to 0 bases and at J to 3 bases, leaving 4 bases not matched to a gene. The length of the CDR3 is 15 residues. The CDR3 region has the DNA TGCGCCAGCAGCTTGGCAGGGGGCTCCCACACTGAAGCTTTCTTT. The encoded protein is CASSLAGGSHTEAFF.